The T cell receptor (beta chain) described here comes from a study of CD8 T cells in Susac syndrome. Whole-study context: Patients with Susac syndrome were therapy-naive, treated with corticosteroids, or treated with intravenous immunoglobulin alone when blood was collected.

cDNA came from approximately 0.5 to 1 ug RNA primed by random hexamers. TCR beta CDR3 was amplified by immunoSEQ covering 54 Vbeta and 13 Jbeta. TCRdb re-called the immunoSEQ multiplex PCR reads with MiXCR, one entry per CDR3 protein. The data contain about 180,000 distinct CDR3 sequences, 85% to 95% of them singletons. V was clipped by 3 bases and J by 4 bases, with 15 bases between them. Germline CDR1 reads MNHEY; CDR2 reads SMNVEV (reference sequence). There are 15 residues in the CDR3. This clonotype was recorded once. Sequenced material: CD4+ T cells from PBMCs. The TCR originated in a human donor with Susac syndrome. The V call is TRBV27, the J call TRBJ1-2; possibly TRBD1 for D (6 bases). CDR3 sequence: CASSFRTATGYGYTF. CDR3 sequence (DNA): TGTGCCAGCAGTTTCCGGACAGCCACAGGCTATGGCTACACCTTC.